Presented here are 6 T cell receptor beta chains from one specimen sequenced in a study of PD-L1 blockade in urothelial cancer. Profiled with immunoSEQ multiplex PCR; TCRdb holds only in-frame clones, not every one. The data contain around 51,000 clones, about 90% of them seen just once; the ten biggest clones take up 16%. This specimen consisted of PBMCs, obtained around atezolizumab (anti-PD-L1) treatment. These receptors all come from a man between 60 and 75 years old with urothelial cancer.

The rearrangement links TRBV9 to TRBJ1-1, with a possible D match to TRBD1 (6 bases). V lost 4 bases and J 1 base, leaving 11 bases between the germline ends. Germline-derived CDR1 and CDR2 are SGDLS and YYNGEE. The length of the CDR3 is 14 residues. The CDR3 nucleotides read TGTGCCAGCAGCCCACAGACAGGGAACACTGAAGCTTTCTTT. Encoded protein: CASSPQTGNTEAFF. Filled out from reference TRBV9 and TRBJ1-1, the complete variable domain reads DSGVTQTPKHLITATGQRVTLRCSPRSGDLSVYWYQQSLDQGLQFLIQYYNGEERAKGNILERFSAQQFPDLHSELNLSSLELGDSALYFCASSPQTGNTEAFFGQGTRLTVV.

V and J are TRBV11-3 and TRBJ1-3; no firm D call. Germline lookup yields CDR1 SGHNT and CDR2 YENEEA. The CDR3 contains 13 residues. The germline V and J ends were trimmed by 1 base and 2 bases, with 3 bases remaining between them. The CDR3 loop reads CASSLVAGNTIYF. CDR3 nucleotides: TGTGCCAGCAGCTTAGTAGCTGGAAACACCATATATTTT.

CDR3 coding DNA: TGTGCCAGCAGCGTCGACAGCTCCTATAATTCACCCCTCCACTTT. Its protein is CASSVDSSYNSPLHF. V usage is TRBV6-5 and J usage is TRBJ1-6; a possible D gene is TRBD1 (5 bases). Germline V gene sequence: CDR1 MNHEY, CDR2 SVGAGI. V lost 6 bases, J lost 0 bases, and 9 bases lay in between. The CDR3 sequence is 15 residues long.

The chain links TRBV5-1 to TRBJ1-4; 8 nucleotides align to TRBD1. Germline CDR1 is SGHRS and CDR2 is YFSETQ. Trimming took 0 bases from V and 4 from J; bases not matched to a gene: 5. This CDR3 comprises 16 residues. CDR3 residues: CASSLVVGQGNEKLFF. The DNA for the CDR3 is TGCGCCAGCAGCTTGGTGGTAGGACAGGGTAATGAAAAACTGTTTTTT. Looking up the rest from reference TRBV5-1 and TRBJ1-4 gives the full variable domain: KAGVTQTPRYLIKTRGQQVTLSCSPISGHRSVSWYQQTPGQGLQFLFEYFSETQRNKGNFPGRFSGRQFSNSRSEMNVSTLELGDSALYLCASSLVVGQGNEKLFFGSGTQLSVL.

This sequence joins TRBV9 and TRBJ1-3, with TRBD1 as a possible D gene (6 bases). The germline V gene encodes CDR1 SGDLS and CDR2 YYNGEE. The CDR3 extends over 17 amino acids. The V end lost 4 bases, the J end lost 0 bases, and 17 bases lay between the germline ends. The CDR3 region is CASSLQSDRLSGNTIYF. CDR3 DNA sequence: TGTGCCAGCAGCCTCCAGTCCGACAGGCTCTCTGGAAACACCATATATTTT.

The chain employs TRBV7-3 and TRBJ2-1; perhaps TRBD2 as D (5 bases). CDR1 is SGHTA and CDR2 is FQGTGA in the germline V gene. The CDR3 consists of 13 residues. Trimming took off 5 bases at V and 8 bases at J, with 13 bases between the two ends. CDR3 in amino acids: CASSRPEGYEQFF. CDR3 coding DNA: TGTGCCAGCAGCCGCCCTGAGGGCTATGAGCAGTTCTTC.